Shown below are 29 T cell receptor beta chains from a single sample sequenced in a study of shared clonotypes between healthy human individuals. TCRdb keeps only in-frame clones here, not all; method: immunoSEQ multiplex PCR. The sample has roughly 1,500,000 clones; 98% are singletons. The sequenced sample consisted of naive CD4+ T cells sorted from blood. Subset indicated: CD45RA+ positively selected. These receptors came from a man aged 25-40 years in good health.

V gene TRBV7-9 combines with J gene TRBJ2-3, with 8 bases fitting TRBD2. The CDR3 loop spans 14 amino acids. V shed 7 bases, J shed 0 bases, and the junction held 3 bases outside the gene matches. Germline values: CDR1 SEHNR, CDR2 FQNEAQ (reference sequence). CDR3: CASTRGASTDTQYF. In DNA form, the CDR3 reads TGTGCCAGCACGCGGGGGGCCAGCACAGATACGCAGTATTTT. The variable domain in full, completed from reference TRBV7-9 and TRBJ2-3, reads DTGVSQNPRHKITKRGQNVTFRCDPISEHNRLYWYRQTLGQGPEFLTYFQNEAQLEKSRLLSDRFSAERPKGSFSTLEIQRTEQGDSAMYLCASTRGASTDTQYFGPGTRLTVL.

The gene calls are TRBV7-3 and TRBJ2-1; 10 bases map to TRBD1. The CDR3 has 16 amino acids. The V gene end was trimmed by 0 bases and the J gene end by 8 bases; junction bases not matched to a gene: 7. Germline V gene lookup returns CDR1 SGHTA and CDR2 FQGTGA. CDR3 coding DNA: TGTGCCAGCAGCTTAACGGCGACAGGGGGCTATGATGAGCAGTTCTTC. It encodes CASSLTATGGYDEQFF.

A single count supports this clone. The chain combines TRBV7-6 with TRBJ2-7, with 7 bases fitting TRBD1. The J segment lost 2 bases and the V segment lost 6 bases, leaving 4 bases of the junction unmatched. This CDR3 is 13 amino acids long. The germline gives CDR1 SGHVS, CDR2 FNYEAQ. CDR3 DNA sequence: TGTGCCAGCAGAGCCGGACAGGCCTACGAGCAGTACTTC. It specifies CASRAGQAYEQYF.

CDR3 DNA: TGTGCCAGCAGTCCTGGACGTACAGGCCGACTCTCCTACGAGCAGTACTTC. Amino acid sequence: CASSPGRTGRLSYEQYF. The rearrangement uses TRBV28 and TRBJ2-7; D perhaps matches TRBD1 (5 bases). From germline, CDR1 is MDHEN and CDR2 SYDVKM. The CDR3 has 17 amino acids. The V end lost 5 bases, the J end lost 0 bases, and 20 bases lay between the germline ends.

The chain employs TRBV5-1 and TRBJ2-3; D is uncertain. CDR1 and CDR2 from the germline V gene are SGHRS and YFSETQ. The CDR3 has 12 amino acids. V was cut by 5 bases and J by 2 bases, with 6 bases left in between. The CDR3 reads CASRFDTDTQYF. In DNA, the CDR3 is TGCGCCAGCAGATTCGACACAGATACGCAGTATTTT.

Written as DNA, the CDR3 is TGTGCCAGCAGTCGACTAGCGGGAGGCACCTACGAGCAGTACTTC. It yields the protein CASSRLAGGTYEQYF. The chain recombines TRBV27 with TRBJ2-7; 13 nucleotides line up with TRBD2. Losses at the gene ends were 5 bases for V and 2 bases for J; bases not matched to a gene: 3. There are 15 residues in the CDR3. CDR1 MNHEY and CDR2 SMNVEV come from the germline V gene (reference sequence).

The V and J genes are TRBV18 and TRBJ2-7; D might be TRBD1 (5 bases). V was trimmed by 1 base and J by 7 bases, leaving 14 bases between them. The CDR3 has 14 amino acids. Germline loops: CDR1 KGHSH, CDR2 LQKENI. CDR3 sequence: CASSPLDARGEQYF. The CDR3 nucleotides are TGTGCCAGCTCACCACTCGATGCTAGGGGTGAGCAGTACTTC. Full variable domain (remainder filled in from reference TRBV18 and TRBJ2-7): NAGVMQNPRHLVRRRGQEARLRCSPMKGHSHVYWYRQLPEEGLKFMVYLQKENIIDESGMPKERFSAEFPKEGPSILRIQQVVRGDSAAYFCASSPLDARGEQYFGPGTRLTVT.

The rearrangement links TRBV7-2 to TRBJ1-4; tentatively, D is TRBD1 (5 bases). CDR3 length: 16 residues. V was clipped by 1 base and J by 5 bases, with 14 bases between them. Germline loops: CDR1 SGHTA, CDR2 FQGNSA. The CDR3 protein is CASSLELSWGNEKLFF. CDR3 coding DNA: TGTGCCAGCAGCTTAGAGCTTTCTTGGGGGAATGAAAAACTGTTTTTT.

The chain couples TRBV19 to TRBJ2-3, with 7 nucleotides matching TRBD2. The length of the CDR3 is 14 residues. J lost 5 bases, V lost 7 bases, and 9 bases had no gene match. CDR1 and CDR2 from the germline V gene are LNHDA and SQIVND (reference sequence). CDR3 sequence reads: CASTLGGAGDTQYF. The CDR3, as DNA: TGTGCCAGTACCCTGGGAGGGGCCGGAGATACGCAGTATTTT. Using reference TRBV19 and TRBJ2-3 for the parts outside the CDR3, the full variable domain is DGGITQSPKYLFRKEGQNVTLSCEQNLNHDAMYWYRQDPGQGLRLIYYSQIVNDFQKGDIAEGYSVSREKKESFPLTVTSAQKNPTAFYLCASTLGGAGDTQYFGPGTRLTVL.

This rearrangement joins TRBV23-1 to TRBJ1-5, with D tentatively TRBD1 (6 bases). TRBV23-1 is an ORF; its function is uncertain. The length of the CDR3 is 15 residues. V dropped 4 bases and J dropped 9 bases, with 19 bases sitting between them. CDR3 residues: CASSRDGGPRGPQHF. The CDR3 region has the DNA TGCGCCAGCAGTCGGGACGGGGGGCCCCGAGGGCCCCAGCATTTT.

J is TRBJ2-3 and V is TRBV29-1; 8 nucleotides line up with TRBD1. The length of the CDR3 is 14 residues. After removal of 4 bases from V and 2 bases from J, the junction contained 5 bases not matched to a gene. The V gene's germline CDR1 is SQVTM and CDR2 ANQGSEA. The CDR3 loop reads CSVARDRNTDTQYF. CDR3 coding DNA: TGCAGCGTTGCTAGGGACAGGAACACAGATACGCAGTATTTT.

V and J are TRBV25-1 and TRBJ1-4; D remains ambiguous. Germline loops: CDR1 MGHDK, CDR2 SYGVNS. V was pared by 6 bases and J by 7 bases, with 21 bases between. CDR3 size: 16 residues. The CDR3, as DNA: TGTGCCAGCAGCGGCCTATTGAAGAAAGCGTGTGAAAAACTGTTTTTT. Its protein product is CASSGLLKKACEKLFF.

CDR3 in DNA: TGTGCCAGCAGTGAGCCGGGAGGTCGACCGTACTTC. It is translated as CASSEPGGRPYF. This chain uses TRBV2 with TRBJ2-7; 7 bases are shared with TRBD2. The V segment lost 3 bases and the J segment 12 bases; nucleotides outside the gene matches: 8. The CDR3 is 12 residues long. The germline V gene has CDR1 SNHLY and CDR2 FYNNEI.

The V call is TRBV11-1, the J call TRBJ2-1, with 7 bases aligning to TRBD1. This CDR3 region has 15 residues. Germline CDR1 SGHAT, CDR2 FQDESV (reference sequence). The V segment lost 2 bases and the J segment 6 bases; nucleotides outside the gene matches: 7. DNA of the CDR3: TGTGCCAGCAGCTTACGAGACAGGGACCTCAATGAGCAGTTCTTC. Translating gives CASSLRDRDLNEQFF.

This clone was detected only a few times. V and J are TRBV10-3 and TRBJ2-6; no clear D. Per the germline V gene, CDR1 is ENHRY and CDR2 is SYGVKD. This CDR3 spans 11 amino acids. Between the trimmed V and J ends, which lost 8 bases and 3 bases, there was a span of 2 bases. The CDR3 region is CAIYGANVLTF. CDR3 coding DNA: TGTGCCATCTATGGGGCCAACGTCCTGACTTTC.

The CDR3 here is CASRLVRAGETQYF. CDR3 bases: TGTGCAAGTCGCTTAGTCCGGGCCGGGGAGACCCAGTACTTC. The V gene is TRBV12-2, the J gene TRBJ2-5. TRBV12-2 constitutes a pseudogene. The CDR3 is 14 residues long.

Here the CDR3 reads CATSRDMRSNTGELFF. CDR3 DNA sequence: TGTGCCACCAGCAGAGATATGCGCTCGAACACCGGGGAGCTGTTTTTT. This chain uses TRBV15 with TRBJ2-2, with no clear D. The germline V and J ends were trimmed by 0 bases and 0 bases, with 8 bases remaining between them. CDR1 is LNHNV and CDR2 is YYDKDF in the germline V gene (reference sequence). The CDR3 loop spans 16 amino acids.

The rearrangement uses TRBV30 and TRBJ1-3, with D unresolved. The CDR3 extends over 14 amino acids. The V end lost 3 bases, the J end lost 0 bases, and 9 bases lay between the germline ends. Germline lookup yields CDR1 GTSNPN and CDR2 SVGIG (reference sequence). The CDR3 reads CAWSLTDSGNTIYF. In DNA form, the CDR3 reads TGTGCCTGGAGCCTGACGGACTCTGGAAACACCATATATTTT.

This rearrangement joins TRBV18 to TRBJ2-2; D not resolved. Trimming took off 4 bases at V and 2 bases at J, with 11 bases between the two ends. Germline V gene lookup returns CDR1 KGHSH and CDR2 LQKENI. The CDR3 loop spans 15 amino acids. In DNA, the CDR3 is TGTGCCAGCTCACGAGTGGGATCCAACACCGGGGAGCTGTTTTTT. Translation gives CASSRVGSNTGELFF.

As for this clone: At one of its ends the junction is not consistent with the germline gene, which may arise from a read error. The J gene is TRBJ2-1, the V gene TRBV13, with D possibly TRBD1 on 6 matching bases. CDR3 length: 17 residues. Germline loops: CDR1 PRHDT, CDR2 FYEKMQ (reference sequence). The CDR3, as DNA: TGTGCCAGCAGCCTAGGACTGCAGGGGTTCTCCTACAATGAGCAGTTCTTC. Translation gives CASSLGLQGFSYNEQFF.

The genes are TRBV21-1 and TRBJ2-1; the listed D gene, TRBD1, was not tested against the DNA. TRBV21-1 is reported as a pseudogene. This CDR3 spans 20 amino acids. Here the CDR3 reads CASRGPHFPGTGEWGNEQFF. The CDR3 nucleotides are TGTGCCAGCAGGGGCCCCCATTTCCCCGGGACAGGGGAATGGGGCAATGAGCAGTTCTTC.

The chain employs TRBV11-3 and TRBJ1-1; D gene uncertain. CDR1 is SGHNT and CDR2 is YENEEA in the germline V gene. The CDR3 length is 15 residues. With 2 bases removed from V and 4 bases from J, the gap between germline ends came to 14 bases. CDR3 bases: TGTGCCAGCAGCTTAACCCCCGCATTAGGCACTGAAGCTTTCTTT. This gives the protein CASSLTPALGTEAFF.

V is TRBV27 and J is TRBJ1-1; D possibly corresponds to TRBD1 (6 bases). The CDR3 extends over 14 amino acids. V lost 3 bases and J lost 0, with 8 bases in between. Germline CDR1 and CDR2: MNHEY and SMNVEV (reference sequence). CDR3 region: CASSFRDMNTEAFF. CDR3 nucleotide sequence: TGTGCCAGCAGTTTCCGGGACATGAACACTGAAGCTTTCTTT.

The chain recombines TRBV10-3 with TRBJ2-1, with 8 bases lining up with TRBD2. Germline V gene sequence: CDR1 ENHRY, CDR2 SYGVKD. This CDR3 contains 12 residues. V was pared by 6 bases and J by 8 bases, with 3 bases of the junction left unmatched. This CDR3 is CAIRPGGDEQFF. The CDR3, as DNA: TGTGCCATCAGACCGGGGGGGGATGAGCAGTTCTTC.

The chain joins TRBV11-2 to TRBJ2-3, with D tentatively TRBD2 (6 bases). CDR3 size: 12 residues. From germline, CDR1 is SGHAT and CDR2 FQNNGV. Deletions cut 11 bases from V and 0 bases from J, with 9 bases between. This CDR3 reads CACGDSTDTQYF. DNA for the CDR3: TGTGCCTGCGGGGACAGCACAGATACGCAGTATTTT.

The rearrangement uses TRBV5-1 and TRBJ2-2; no definite D call. V lost 2 bases and J 5 bases, leaving 13 bases between the germline ends. Looked up from germline, CDR1 is SGHRS and CDR2 is YFSETQ. This CDR3 contains 15 residues. CDR3 bases: TGCGCCAGCAGCTTCCGTGACGGTTGGACCGGGGAGCTGTTTTTT. This gives the protein CASSFRDGWTGELFF.

The chain has TRBV19 and TRBJ2-3; TRBD2 agrees at 9 bases. The CDR3 is 16 amino acids. Germline CDR1 LNHDA, CDR2 SQIVND (reference sequence). V trimming: 7 bases; J trimming: 0 bases; junction bases outside the gene matches: 8. The CDR3 DNA reads as TGTGCCAGTATGACTAGCGGCCGAACGAGCACAGATACGCAGTATTTT. This gives the protein CASMTSGRTSTDTQYF.

This clone appeared once. This specimen includes other DNA sequences encoding the same CDR3. The V gene is TRBV9, the J gene TRBJ2-7; 12 nucleotides agree with TRBD2. The V gene end was trimmed by 1 base and the J gene end by 4 bases; junction bases not matched to a gene: 0. This CDR3 has 14 residues. Germline lookup yields CDR1 SGDLS and CDR2 YYNGEE. In DNA, the CDR3 is TGTGCCAGCAGCGTACTAGCGGGAGGGTACGAGCAGTACTTC. Translated: CASSVLAGGYEQYF. The variable domain in full, completed from reference TRBV9 and TRBJ2-7, reads DSGVTQTPKHLITATGQRVTLRCSPRSGDLSVYWYQQSLDQGLQFLIQYYNGEERAKGNILERFSAQQFPDLHSELNLSSLELGDSALYFCASSVLAGGYEQYFGPGTRLTVT.

This chain connects TRBV7-2 to TRBJ2-7; possibly TRBD1 for D (5 bases). This CDR3 region has 14 residues. V was clipped by 1 base and J by 3 bases, with 10 bases between them. CDR1 is SGHTA and CDR2 is FQGNSA in the germline V gene. CDR3 region: CASSLDAGLYEQYF. The CDR3 DNA sequence: TGTGCCAGCAGCTTAGATGCAGGGCTCTACGAGCAGTACTTC.